A selection of T cell receptor beta chains follows, all from one sample in a study of cytomegalovirus exposure and HLA in healthy donors. Libraries were prepared by immunoSEQ multiplex PCR; TCRdb keeps only in-frame clonotypes and omits some of them. The sample lists approximately 110,000 clones, about 79% occurring once. Sequencing input: PBMCs. Receptors originate from a man aged 50-60 years in good health and CMV-seropositive. Both conserved end residues are part of each CDR3. A D gene is named only where the DNA matches it firmly. Some rows mark clone size as missing; the rest say once, few, many or name a class of expanded clone.

v_call	d_call	j_call	clone_size	cdr3_nt	cdr3_aa
TRBV7-7	TRBD2	TRBJ2-3	.	TGTGCCAGCAGCTCCGGGGGGGGAAACACAGATACGCAGTATTTT	CASSSGGGNTDTQYF
TRBV5-1	TRBD1	TRBJ1-4	.	TGCGCCAGCAGCCCCGGACAGGGGGGTGAAAAACTGTTTTTT	CASSPGQGGEKLFF
TRBV4-1	TRBD2	TRBJ2-7	.	TGCGCCAGCAGCCAAGTCGGGAGGACGTACGAGCAGTACTTC	CASSQVGRTYEQYF
TRBV6-1	TRBD1	TRBJ1-2	.	TGTGCCAGCAGTGATGACAGGGGGGCTCGGGGCTACACCTTC	CASSDDRGARGYTF
TRBV5-4	.	TRBJ2-5	.	TGTGCCAGCAGCTCGACATTTCAAGAGACCCAGTACTTC	CASSSTFQETQYF
TRBV23-1	TRBD1	TRBJ2-3	once	TGCGCCAGCACTCCTGACAGGGACACAGATACGCAGTATTTT	CASTPDRDTDTQYF
TRBV30	TRBD1	TRBJ2-3	few	TGTGCCTGGAGTGTACAGGGGAGCGCGACAGATACGCAGTATTTT	CAWSVQGSATDTQYF
TRBV10-3	TRBD2	TRBJ2-7	.	TGTGCCACTGGGGCGGGGGAAATAAGATGGGAGCAGTACTTC	CATGAGEIRWEQYF
TRBV18	.	TRBJ1-2	.	TGTGCCAGCTCACCAAGGGCGGCTACAGGGAACTATGGCTACACCTTC	CASSPRAATGNYGYTF
TRBV9	TRBD2	TRBJ2-2	.	TGTGCCAGCAGCGTCAGCCTAGCGGGGAACGGGGAGCTGTTTTTT	CASSVSLAGNGELFF
TRBV9	.	TRBJ1-2	.	TGTGCCAGCAGCGTAGATCCAGTAGTCAGAGAGGAGTATGGCTACACCTTC	CASSVDPVVREEYGYTF
TRBV5-1	.	TRBJ1-4	.	TGCGCCAGCAGCCTGAACTACAGGGTGGAGGAAAAACTGTTTTTT	CASSLNYRVEEKLFF
TRBV18	TRBD2	TRBJ2-1	.	TGTGCCAGCTCACCACCCTTTACCGAGCGGGAGAACTCCTACAATGAGCAGTTCTTC	CASSPPFTERENSYNEQFF
TRBV20-1	.	TRBJ2-7	.	TGCAGTGCCACTCACAGGGCCGAGCAGTACTTC	CSATHRAEQYF
TRBV4-2	.	TRBJ1-1	.	TGTGCCAGCAGCCAAGATCCGCCAGTCACTGAAGCTTTCTTT	CASSQDPPVTEAFF